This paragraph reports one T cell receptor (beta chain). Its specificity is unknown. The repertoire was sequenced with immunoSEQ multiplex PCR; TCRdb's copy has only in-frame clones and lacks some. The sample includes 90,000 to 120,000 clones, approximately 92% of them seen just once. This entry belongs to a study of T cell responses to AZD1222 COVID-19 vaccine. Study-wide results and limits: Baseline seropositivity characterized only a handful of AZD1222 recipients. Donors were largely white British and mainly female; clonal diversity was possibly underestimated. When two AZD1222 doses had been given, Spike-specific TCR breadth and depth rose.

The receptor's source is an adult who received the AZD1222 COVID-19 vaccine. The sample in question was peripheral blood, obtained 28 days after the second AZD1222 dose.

The CDR3 spells CASGDSYEQYF. The CDR3 DNA is TGTGCTAGTGGTGACAGCTACGAGCAGTACTTC. The V call is TRBV12-5, the J call TRBJ2-7, with D possibly matching TRBD1 (5 bases). The CDR3 has 11 amino acids. V lost 5 bases to trimming and J lost 3 bases, with 5 bases between them. CDR1 and CDR2 from the germline V gene are LGHNT and FRNRAP.